Only a few counts were recorded for the clone carrying this T cell receptor (beta chain). What it binds is unknown. The sample is drawn from a study of vaccination and CD4 T cells after COVID-19. Turning to the study itself: Post-COVID samples had a sampling time that fell a median around 93 days after diagnosis (range 35 to 161). General study points: Convalescent patients had a median around 90% of reactive clones appearing only post-vaccination. SARS-CoV-2-reactive clonotypes rose nonsignificantly, with the median going from approximately 21 to 40.

Described treatment: approximately 11-day PBMC culture with coronavirus spike peptide pools or control peptides (ViraFEST assay). Researchers collected the unexposed donor's CD4+ T cells before the COVID-19 pandemic (2011-2018). The CDR3 spans 14 residues. Trimming took 5 bases from V and 4 from J; bases not matched to a gene: 7. From germline, CDR1 is MNHNS and CDR2 SASEGT. Sequenced with the Oncomine TCR Beta short-read assay was DNA taken from cultured CD4+ T cells. TCRdb itself ran the PCR reads through MiXCR, one entry per CDR3 protein. The sample yields 9,000 to 10,000 distinct CDR3 sequences, 45% to 60% seen once.

The chain recombines TRBV6-1 with TRBJ1-2, with 7 bases matching TRBD1. The sequence came from a human donor in good health. The source material was CD4+ T cells from blood, cultured in vitro. CDR3 sequence: CASSQDREAYGYTF. The CDR3 DNA reads TGTGCCAGCAGTCAAGACAGGGAAGCCTATGGCTACACCTTC.